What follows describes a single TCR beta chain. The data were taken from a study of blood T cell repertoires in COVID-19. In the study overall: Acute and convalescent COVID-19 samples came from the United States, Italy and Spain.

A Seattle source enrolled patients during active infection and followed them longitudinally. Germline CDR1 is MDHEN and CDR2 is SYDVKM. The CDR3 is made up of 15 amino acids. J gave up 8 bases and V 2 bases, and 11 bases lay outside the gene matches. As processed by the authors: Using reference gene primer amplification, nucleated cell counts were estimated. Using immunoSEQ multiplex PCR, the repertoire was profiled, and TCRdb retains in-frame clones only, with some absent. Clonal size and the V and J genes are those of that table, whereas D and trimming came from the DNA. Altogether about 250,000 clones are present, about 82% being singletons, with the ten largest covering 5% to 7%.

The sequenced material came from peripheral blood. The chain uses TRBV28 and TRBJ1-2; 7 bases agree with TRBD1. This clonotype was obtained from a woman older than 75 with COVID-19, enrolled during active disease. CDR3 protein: CASSLMGTAPLGYTF. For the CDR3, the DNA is TGTGCCAGCAGTTTAATGGGGACAGCCCCTCTCGGCTACACCTTC.